The entry below describes one TCR beta chain. This entry comes from a study of T cell changes during pregnancy in multiple sclerosis. Here immunoSEQ multiplex PCR was the method, and the copy in TCRdb shows in-frame clones only, minus some. Altogether fewer than 60,000 clones are present, 85% to 95% being singletons, with the ten largest covering approximately 5.6%. The CDR3 spans 14 residues. Trimming removed 3 bases at V and 1 base at J, with 9 bases between. CDR1 is ENHRY, CDR2 SYGVKD, per germline. This sequence originates from a female donor with multiple sclerosis, enrolled in a pregnancy study. The sample in question was CD8+ T cells from peripheral blood mononuclear cells, obtained in the first trimester of pregnancy. The chain carries TRBV10-3 and TRBJ1-1; TRBD1 might be the D (5 bases). The CDR3 nucleotides read TGTGCCATCAGTGATGTCAGGGAGAACACTGAAGCTTTCTTT. Its translation is CAISDVRENTEAFF.